The text below deals with one TCR beta chain. Its antigen is still unknown. Regions amplified from RNA transcripts were the TCR beta CDR3 regions. HTBI primers were the set used in a first-round RT-PCR of the TCR CDR3. One entry per CDR3 protein results from TCRdb running MiXCR on the multiplex PCR reads. The table shows some 600,000 distinct CDR3 sequences, with more than 11% occurring only once. This entry belongs to a study of T cells in Graves' hyperthyroidism and ophthalmopathy. Study information: Blood from the periphery was taken at initial diagnosis, before any treatment.

Overall study results and limits: In the blood, most expanded thyroid clonotypes above 0.001 appeared as well.

Exclusion criteria comprised uncontrolled infection, other autoimmune disease, pregnancy or lactation. The diagnostic basis comprised clinical symptoms, serum thyroxine and TRAb, thyroid ultrasound and orbital computed tomography. Per the germline V gene, CDR1 is SGHDN and CDR2 is FVKESK. Deletions cut 0 bases from V and 5 bases from J, with 8 bases between. The CDR3 spans 13 residues. The sample consisted of blood. V usage is TRBV14 and J usage is TRBJ2-7, with D tentatively TRBD1 (5 bases). The sequence derives from a woman younger than 45 with Graves' hyperthyroidism that later progressed to Graves' ophthalmopathy. In DNA form, the CDR3 reads TGTGCCAGCAGCCAAGAAGGGGTCCACGAGCAGTACTTC. It encodes CASSQEGVHEQYF. Filled out from reference TRBV14 and TRBJ2-7, the complete variable domain reads EAGVTQFPSHSVIEKGQTVTLRCDPISGHDNLYWYRRVMGKEIKFLLHFVKESKQDESGMPNNRFLAERTGGTYSTLKVQPAELEDSGVYFCASSQEGVHEQYFGPGTRLTVT.